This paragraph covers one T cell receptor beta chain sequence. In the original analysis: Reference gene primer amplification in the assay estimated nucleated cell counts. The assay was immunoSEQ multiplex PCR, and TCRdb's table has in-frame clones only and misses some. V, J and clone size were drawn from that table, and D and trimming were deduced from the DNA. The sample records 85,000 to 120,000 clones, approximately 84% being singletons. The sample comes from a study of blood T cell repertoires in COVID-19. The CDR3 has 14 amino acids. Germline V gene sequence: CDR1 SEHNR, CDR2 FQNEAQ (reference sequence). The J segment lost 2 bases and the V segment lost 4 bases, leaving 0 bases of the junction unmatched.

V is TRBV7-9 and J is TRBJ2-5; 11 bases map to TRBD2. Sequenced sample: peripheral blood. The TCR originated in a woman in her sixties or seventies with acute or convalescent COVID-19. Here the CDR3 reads CASSWTSGQETQYF. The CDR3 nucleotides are TGTGCCAGCAGCTGGACTAGCGGGCAAGAGACCCAGTACTTC.